The 12 T cell receptor beta chains below come from one sample, sequenced in a study of cytomegalovirus exposure and HLA in healthy donors. The primer mix had 60 Vbeta and 13 Jbeta primers. Assay: immunoSEQ multiplex PCR; the TCRdb copy retains only in-frame clones and omits some. The data contain over 45,000 clones, roughly 80% of them singletons. The sequencing sample was made of PBMCs. Receptors were obtained from a young man in good health and CMV-seronegative.

In nucleotides, the CDR3 is TGTGCCAGCAGCGAAACCGGGACATCATTCAATGAGCAGTTCTTC. Translation: CASSETGTSFNEQFF. The rearrangement links TRBV9 to TRBJ2-1; a weak D match, TRBD1 (6 bases). The CDR3 contains 15 residues. Trimming took 3 bases from V and 6 from J, leaving 16 bases between them. The V gene's germline CDR1 is SGDLS and CDR2 YYNGEE.

The chain uses TRBV6-5 and TRBJ1-1, with a tentative D call TRBD1 (5 bases). CDR1 is MNHEY and CDR2 is SVGAGI in the germline V gene. The V end lost 6 bases, the J end lost 3 bases, and 17 bases lay between the germline ends. The CDR3 runs 15 residues. CDR3 bases: TGTGCCAGCAGGACGACAGCTTTTAGGGACACTGAAGCTTTCTTT. It codes for CASRTTAFRDTEAFF.

The rearrangement joins TRBV15 to TRBJ1-1; 12 positions match TRBD1. Losses at the gene ends were 6 bases for V and 1 base for J; bases not matched to a gene: 6. The germline gives CDR1 LNHNV, CDR2 YYDKDF (reference sequence). The CDR3 loop spans 16 amino acids. The DNA for the CDR3 is TGTGCCACCAGGTGGGACAGGGGGCCGGGGAACACTGAAGCTTTCTTT. Amino acid sequence: CATRWDRGPGNTEAFF. The complete variable domain, with remaining parts taken from reference TRBV15 and TRBJ1-1, reads DAMVIQNPRYQVTQFGKPVTLSCSQTLNHNVMYWYQQKSSQAPKLLFHYYDKDFNNEADTPDNFQSRRPNTSFCFLDIRSPGLGDTAMYLCATRWDRGPGNTEAFFGQGTRLTVV.

The chain uses TRBV27 and TRBJ2-7; D might be TRBD2 (5 bases). The CDR3 sequence is 13 residues long. The V end lost 8 bases, the J end lost 3 bases, and 14 bases lay between the germline ends. Germline CDR1 MNHEY, CDR2 SMNVEV (reference sequence). CDR3 loop: CASARDPYYEQYF. The CDR3 coding sequence is TGTGCCAGCGCACGGGATCCCTACTACGAGCAGTACTTC.

V usage is TRBV5-1 and J usage is TRBJ2-7; TRBD2 matches at 13 bases. Per germline, CDR1 SGHRS and CDR2 YFSETQ. This CDR3 has 18 residues. Unmatched junction bases numbered 20, after V lost 8 bases and J lost 6 bases. The CDR3, as DNA: TGCGCCAGTAATTCAGGAGTAACTAGCGGGAGGGAGAGTGGCGAGCAGTACTTC. Protein sequence: CASNSGVTSGRESGEQYF.

V gene TRBV9 combines with J gene TRBJ2-1; possible D gene TRBD1, 6 bases. This CDR3 region has 12 residues. Germline values: CDR1 SGDLS, CDR2 YYNGEE. The germline V and J ends were trimmed by 0 bases and 9 bases, with 7 bases remaining between them. CDR3 region: CASSVEGVEQFF. For the CDR3, the DNA is TGTGCCAGCAGCGTAGAGGGGGTTGAGCAGTTCTTC.

This clone was picked up one time. The chain links TRBV7-2 to TRBJ2-5; 9 positions agree with TRBD1. Germline loops: CDR1 SGHTA, CDR2 FQGNSA. J was trimmed by 5 bases and V by 5 bases; bases with no gene match: 9. This CDR3 is built from 15 residues. The CDR3 DNA reads TGTGCCAGCAGCCCCCGGGGACAGGGATACGAGACCCAGTACTTC. Its protein product is CASSPRGQGYETQYF.

The chain couples TRBV6-6 to TRBJ1-4; D perhaps matches TRBD1 (5 bases). The V gene lost 2 bases and the J gene lost 6 bases, with 10 bases spanning the gap. Germline V lookup: CDR1 MNHNY, CDR2 SVGAGI (reference sequence). CDR3 length: 14 amino acids. In DNA, the CDR3 is TGTGCCAGCAGTTACCGGGGGGTGGATGAAAAACTGTTTTTT. Protein product: CASSYRGVDEKLFF.

This clone showed up just once. The rearrangement joins TRBV2 to TRBJ2-5, with 10 positions matching TRBD2. Germline trimming cut 3 bases from V and 0 bases from J; bases unmatched to any gene: 7. Per the germline V gene, CDR1 is SNHLY and CDR2 is FYNNEI. The CDR3 contains 17 residues. The CDR3 loop reads CASSEELAGTYQETQYF. The CDR3 bases are TGTGCCAGCAGTGAGGAACTAGCGGGGACGTACCAAGAGACCCAGTACTTC.

This rearrangement joins TRBV19 to TRBJ1-1; 7 nucleotides agree with TRBD1. After removal of 5 bases from V and 7 bases from J, the junction contained 10 bases not matched to a gene. Germline CDR1 reads LNHDA; CDR2 reads SQIVND (reference sequence). The length of the CDR3 is 14 residues. CDR3 sequence (DNA): TGTGCCAGTAGTCCCCGGACAGGAGACCATGAAGCTTTCTTT. Translated: CASSPRTGDHEAFF.

This chain links TRBV7-9 with TRBJ1-4; the D gene is possibly TRBD1 (6 bases). CDR3 size: 14 residues. V was shortened by 5 bases and J by 7 bases, with 14 bases between the two germline ends. In germline, CDR1 is SEHNR, CDR2 FQNEAQ (reference sequence). The CDR3 DNA is TGTGCCAGCAGCCAGGGGACATCAGGTGAAAAACTGTTTTTT. Amino acid sequence: CASSQGTSGEKLFF. The complete variable domain, with remaining parts taken from reference TRBV7-9 and TRBJ1-4, reads DTGVSQNPRHKITKRGQNVTFRCDPISEHNRLYWYRQTLGQGPEFLTYFQNEAQLEKSRLLSDRFSAERPKGSFSTLEIQRTEQGDSAMYLCASSQGTSGEKLFFGSGTQLSVL.

In its sample, this clone was seen once. The genes are TRBV6-6 and TRBJ2-5; D not resolved. CDR1 is MNHNY, CDR2 SVGAGI, per germline (reference sequence). The CDR3 totals 14 residues. Trimming removed 6 bases at V and 1 base at J, with 12 bases between. CDR3 bases: TGTGCCAGCAGGCGTGGGCTCCTCCAAGAGACCCAGTACTTC. Protein: CASRRGLLQETQYF.